The clone carrying this T cell receptor (beta chain) was recorded at least ten times. This record belongs to a study of T cells after yellow fever vaccination. One entry per CDR3 protein, called by TCRdb with MiXCR from the 5' RACE reads. This sample has 200,000 to 300,000 distinct CDR3 sequences, with over 6.5% found just once. The length of the CDR3 is 15 residues. J lost 4 bases, V lost 4 bases, and 5 bases had no gene match. Germline CDR1 and CDR2: SGDLS and YYNGEE. The sequence was collected from a man aged 25-45 years who received the YFV17D yellow fever vaccine. The sample here was CD4+ T cells sorted from PBMCs, taken on the day of the yellow fever booster vaccination. The chain uses TRBV9 and TRBJ2-2; 9 bases map to TRBD1. CDR3 amino acids: CASSYTGGSTGELFF. The CDR3 bases are TGTGCCAGCAGCTATACAGGGGGCAGCACCGGGGAGCTGTTTTTT.